This entry lists 26 T cell receptor beta chains sequenced from one sample in a study of PD-L1 blockade in urothelial cancer. TCRdb keeps only in-frame clones here, not all; method: immunoSEQ multiplex PCR. The sample includes tens of thousands of clones, about nine tenths of them seen just once. The sample was PBMCs, taken around atezolizumab (anti-PD-L1) treatment. The receptors derive from a woman aged 70-85 years with urothelial cancer.

The rearrangement links TRBV4-3 to TRBJ1-5; D is possibly TRBD1 (5 bases). Germline-derived CDR1 and CDR2 are LGHNA and YSLEER. The CDR3 totals 13 residues. The ends were cut back, 6 bases at V and 4 bases at J, with 10 bases in the middle. The CDR3 DNA reads TGCGCCAGCAGTCAGGGATGGAATCAGCCCCAGCATTTT. Residues: CASSQGWNQPQHF.

The genes are TRBV29-1 and TRBJ1-1; the D gene is possibly TRBD1 (5 bases). Trimming shortened V by 8 bases and J by 7 bases, and 17 bases separated the two germline ends. The CDR3 length is 12 residues. Germline CDR1 SQVTM, CDR2 ANQGSEA. CDR3 sequence (DNA): TGCAGCACAATCCACGGGGGAATTGAAGCTTTCTTT. As protein: CSTIHGGIEAFF.

The V call is TRBV2, the J call TRBJ2-2; 7 bases line up with TRBD1. Per germline, CDR1 SNHLY and CDR2 FYNNEI. The CDR3 is made up of 16 amino acids. The ends lost 4 bases at V and 1 base at J; junction bases unmatched: 6. In nucleotides, the CDR3 is TGTGCCAGCAGTGGACAGGGAGCATTGAACACCGGGGAGCTGTTTTTT. As protein: CASSGQGALNTGELFF.

This chain uses TRBV11-1 with TRBJ2-1; D might be TRBD2 (5 bases). The CDR3 loop spans 15 amino acids. Deletions cut 1 base from V and 0 bases from J, with 7 bases between. Per the germline V gene, CDR1 is SGHAT and CDR2 is FQDESV (reference sequence). The CDR3: CASSLVGSSYNEQFF. The CDR3 DNA reads TGTGCCAGCAGCTTAGTAGGGAGCTCCTACAATGAGCAGTTCTTC.

This chain joins TRBV21-1 and TRBJ2-7; whether TRBD1, the table's D call, matches the DNA was not checked. TRBV21-1 is designated a pseudogene. This CDR3 region has 17 residues. The CDR3, as DNA: TGTGCCAGCAGCAAAGAGGGTAGGCTCCAGGGGTCCTACGAGCAGTACTTC. The encoded protein is CASSKEGRLQGSYEQYF.

This chain uses TRBV27 with TRBJ2-1, with 9 bases lining up with TRBD2. In germline, CDR1 is MNHEY, CDR2 SMNVEV (reference sequence). The CDR3 is made up of 16 amino acids. J gave up 2 bases and V 2 bases, and 4 bases lay outside the gene matches. The CDR3 DNA is TGTGCCAGCAGTTTAATATGGACTAGCGCCTACAATGAGCAGTTCTTC. Protein product: CASSLIWTSAYNEQFF.

V usage is TRBV11-2 and J usage is TRBJ2-7; D uncertain. The CDR3 is 13 residues long. Trimming left V 1 base short and J 2 bases short, with 6 bases between. CDR1 SGHAT and CDR2 FQNNGV come from the germline V gene. For the CDR3, the DNA is TGTGCCAGCAGCTTAGTTCAGACCTACGAGCAGTACTTC. This translates into CASSLVQTYEQYF.

The V gene is TRBV6-1, the J gene TRBJ1-5, with 11 nucleotides matching TRBD1. Unmatched junction bases numbered 4, after V lost 4 bases and J lost 11 bases. Germline V gene data show CDR1 as MNHNS and CDR2 as SASEGT. The CDR3 is made up of 13 amino acids. As DNA, the CDR3 is TGTGCCAGCAGTGGCGGACAGGGGGCGACCCAGCATTTT. This codes for CASSGGQGATQHF.

This chain joins TRBV7-2 and TRBJ2-7; TRBD2 matches 7 bases. This CDR3 is 15 amino acids long. V lost 0 bases to trimming and J lost 2 bases; unmatched junction nucleotides: 4. Germline loops: CDR1 SGHTA, CDR2 FQGNSA. CDR3 protein: CASSLAASGTYEQYF. The DNA for the CDR3 is TGTGCCAGCAGCTTAGCGGCTAGCGGAACCTACGAGCAGTACTTC.

V is TRBV12-2 and J is TRBJ2-1; TRBD1, the table's D call, was not compared with the DNA. TRBV12-2 is termed a pseudogene. The CDR3 runs 16 residues. The CDR3 DNA is TGTGCAAGTCGGGGTCCCGGGACAGGGCTGCATAGCGAGCAGTTCTTC. Translating gives CASRGPGTGLHSEQFF.

In its sample, this clone was seen once. The chain joins TRBV10-3 to TRBJ1-3; TRBD1 matches 7 bases. Germline V gene sequence: CDR1 ENHRY, CDR2 SYGVKD. The V and J ends lost 10 bases and 0 bases, in that order; junction bases with no gene match: 6. The length of the CDR3 is 14 residues. CDR3: CATRQGGSGNTIYF. DNA of the CDR3: TGTGCCACCCGACAGGGAGGCTCTGGAAACACCATATATTTT.

The chain employs TRBV29-1 and TRBJ2-1; TRBD2 matches at 11 bases. This CDR3 has 13 residues. V was pared by 3 bases and J by 13 bases, with 8 bases of the junction left unmatched. Germline-derived CDR1 and CDR2 are SQVTM and ANQGSEA. This CDR3 reads CSVDTSGSMGQFF. The DNA for the CDR3 is TGCAGCGTTGATACTAGCGGGAGTATGGGTCAGTTCTTC.

The V and J genes are TRBV27 and TRBJ1-1, with unresolved D. Germline V CDR1 and CDR2: MNHEY, SMNVEV (reference sequence). This CDR3 has 11 residues. Trimming pared 5 bases from V and 9 bases from J, leaving 10 bases between. CDR3 amino acids: CASSGPGKAFF. In nucleotides, the CDR3 is TGTGCCAGCAGTGGGCCGGGAAAAGCTTTCTTT.

The genes are TRBV29-1 and TRBJ2-7, with D perhaps matching TRBD1 (7 bases). The CDR3 runs to 16 residues. The V gene's germline CDR1 is SQVTM and CDR2 ANQGSEA. V lost 6 bases, J lost 0 bases, and 21 bases lay in between. The DNA for the CDR3 is TGCAGCGTCGCATCCTTGACAGGGAGGACCTCCTACGAGCAGTACTTC. This sequence encodes CSVASLTGRTSYEQYF.

The chain joins TRBV6-5 to TRBJ1-1; the match to TRBD1 covers 8 bases. Germline V CDR1 and CDR2: MNHEY, SVGAGI. Trimming at V came to 5 bases and at J to 4 bases, leaving 6 bases not matched to a gene. The CDR3 is made up of 14 amino acids. The DNA of the CDR3 is TGTGCCAGCAGTCCAGGACAGGGAGGCACTGAAGCTTTCTTT. It yields the protein CASSPGQGGTEAFF.

The J gene is TRBJ2-7, the V gene TRBV28; D not certain. The CDR3 is made up of 14 amino acids. The V end was cut by 7 bases, the J end by 1 base, with 14 bases between. CDR1 and CDR2 (germline): MDHEN, SYDVKM. The DNA for the CDR3 is TGTGCCAGCACCCCTACCAAGCCTTCCTACGAGCAGTACTTC. Amino acids: CASTPTKPSYEQYF. Using reference TRBV28 and TRBJ2-7 for the parts outside the CDR3, the full variable domain is DVKVTQSSRYLVKRTGEKVFLECVQDMDHENMFWYRQDPGLGLRLIYFSYDVKMKEKGDIPEGYSVSREKKERFSLILESASTNQTSMYLCASTPTKPSYEQYFGPGTRLTVT.

The chain employs TRBV30 and TRBJ2-1; 14 bases are a match to TRBD2. V gave up 3 bases and J gave up 3 bases; unmatched junction bases: 13. CDR1 and CDR2 from the germline V gene are GTSNPN and SVGIG (reference sequence). CDR3 size: 19 residues. CDR3: CAWRGGLAGVSSLYNEQFF. CDR3 sequence (DNA): TGTGCCTGGAGGGGGGGACTAGCGGGAGTCTCTTCCCTCTACAATGAGCAGTTCTTC.

V usage is TRBV10-3 and J usage is TRBJ2-7; 9 nucleotides match TRBD2. J gave up 2 bases and V 6 bases, and 2 bases lay outside the gene matches. The CDR3 length is 13 residues. Germline V gives CDR1 ENHRY, CDR2 SYGVKD. CDR3 nucleotides: TGTGCCATCAGAGTAGCGGGAGCCTACGAGCAGTACTTC. Protein: CAIRVAGAYEQYF.

The J gene is TRBJ2-5, the V gene TRBV5-1, with TRBD1 identical over 9 bases. The CDR3 runs to 16 residues. V gave up 5 bases and J gave up 4 bases; unmatched junction bases: 12. CDR1 and CDR2 (germline): SGHRS, YFSETQ. For the CDR3, the DNA is TGCGCCAGCAGACCACAGGGGGCGAGTGGCGGAGAGACCCAGTACTTC. Protein product: CASRPQGASGGETQYF.

The CDR3 region has the DNA TGCGCCAGCCTTCCCGGGACAGGGGGCTTCACTGAAGCTTTCTTT. Its protein product is CASLPGTGGFTEAFF. V and J are TRBV5-1 and TRBJ1-1; 12 bases fit TRBD1. From germline, CDR1 is SGHRS and CDR2 YFSETQ. This CDR3 spans 15 amino acids. J was trimmed by 4 bases and V by 7 bases; bases with no gene match: 8.

V is TRBV5-1 and J is TRBJ2-4; TRBD1 matches 7 bases. The V gene's germline CDR1 is SGHRS and CDR2 YFSETQ. The CDR3 runs to 16 residues. The V and J ends lost 1 base and 4 bases, in that order; junction bases with no gene match: 8. CDR3 bases: TGCGCCAGCAGCTTGACGGCCGGGACAGCTAAAAACATTCAGTACTTC. This sequence encodes CASSLTAGTAKNIQYF.

V is TRBV28 and J is TRBJ2-7; 7 nucleotides agree with TRBD2. The CDR3 runs 16 residues. The V and J ends lost 5 bases and 0 bases, in that order; junction bases with no gene match: 10. Per the germline V gene, CDR1 is MDHEN and CDR2 is SYDVKM. In nucleotides, the CDR3 is TGTGCCAGCAGTGGGGTGGGGGGGAAGAGCTCCTACGAGCAGTACTTC. Encoded protein: CASSGVGGKSSYEQYF. The variable domain in full, completed from reference TRBV28 and TRBJ2-7, reads DVKVTQSSRYLVKRTGEKVFLECVQDMDHENMFWYRQDPGLGLRLIYFSYDVKMKEKGDIPEGYSVSREKKERFSLILESASTNQTSMYLCASSGVGGKSSYEQYFGPGTRLTVT.

The chain joins TRBV28 to TRBJ2-7, with 7 bases aligning to TRBD1. The CDR3 runs to 14 residues. The V segment lost 8 bases and the J segment 0 bases; nucleotides outside the gene matches: 7. The germline gives CDR1 MDHEN, CDR2 SYDVKM. The chain's CDR3 is CASVPGQPSYEQYF. DNA for the CDR3: TGTGCCAGCGTACCGGGACAGCCCTCCTACGAGCAGTACTTC.

This chain connects TRBV29-1 to TRBJ2-2; D might be TRBD1 (7 bases). The CDR3 runs to 15 residues. Trimming took 3 bases from V and 6 from J, leaving 17 bases between them. The germline V gene has CDR1 SQVTM and CDR2 ANQGSEA. The CDR3 sequence: CSVDGGGFKAGELFF. CDR3 sequence (DNA): TGCAGCGTTGATGGAGGGGGCTTCAAGGCCGGGGAGCTGTTTTTT.

The chain carries TRBV2 and TRBJ2-3; 13 nucleotides agree with TRBD2. V lost 2 bases, J lost 5 bases, and 4 bases stayed unmatched. Germline CDR1 and CDR2: SNHLY and FYNNEI. This CDR3 comprises 16 residues. CDR3: CASSELGLAGVDTQYF. As DNA, the CDR3 is TGTGCCAGCAGTGAATTAGGACTAGCGGGAGTAGATACGCAGTATTTT.

The chain joins TRBV11-2 to TRBJ2-1, with a weak D call TRBD2 (7 bases). Trimming stripped 1 base from V and 4 bases from J, with 11 bases between. Germline CDR1 is SGHAT and CDR2 is FQNNGV. This CDR3 comprises 15 residues. The CDR3 region has the DNA TGTGCCAGCAGCTTAGTAGGGGGGGAGTACAATGAGCAGTTCTTC. Its protein product is CASSLVGGEYNEQFF.